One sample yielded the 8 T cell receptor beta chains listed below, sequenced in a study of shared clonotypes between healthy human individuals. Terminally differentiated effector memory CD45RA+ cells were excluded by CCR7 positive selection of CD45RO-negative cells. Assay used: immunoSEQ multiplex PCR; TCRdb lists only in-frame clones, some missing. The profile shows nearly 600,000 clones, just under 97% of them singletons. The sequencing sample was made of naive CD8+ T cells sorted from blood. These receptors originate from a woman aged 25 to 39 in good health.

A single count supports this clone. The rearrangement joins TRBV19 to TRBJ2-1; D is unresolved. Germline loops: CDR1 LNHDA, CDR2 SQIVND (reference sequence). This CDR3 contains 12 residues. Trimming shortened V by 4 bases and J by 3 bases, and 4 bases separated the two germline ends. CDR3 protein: CASSTDYNEQFF. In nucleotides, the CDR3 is TGTGCCAGTAGTACGGACTACAATGAGCAGTTCTTC. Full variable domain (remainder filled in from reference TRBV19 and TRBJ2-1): DGGITQSPKYLFRKEGQNVTLSCEQNLNHDAMYWYRQDPGQGLRLIYYSQIVNDFQKGDIAEGYSVSREKKESFPLTVTSAQKNPTAFYLCASSTDYNEQFFGPGTRLTVL.

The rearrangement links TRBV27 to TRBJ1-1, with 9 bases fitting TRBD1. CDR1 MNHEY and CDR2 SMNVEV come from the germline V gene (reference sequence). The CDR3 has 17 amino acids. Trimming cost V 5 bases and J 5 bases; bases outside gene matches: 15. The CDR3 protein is CASSLLGTGFIRTEAFF. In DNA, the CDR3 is TGTGCCAGCAGTCTCCTTGGGACAGGGTTTATACGGACTGAAGCTTTCTTT.

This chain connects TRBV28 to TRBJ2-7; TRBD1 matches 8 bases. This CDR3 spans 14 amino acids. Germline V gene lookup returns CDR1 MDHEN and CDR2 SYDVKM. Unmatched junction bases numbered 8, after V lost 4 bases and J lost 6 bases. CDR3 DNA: TGTGCCAGCAGTTCCACAGGGGGATCAAGCGAGCAGTACTTC. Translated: CASSSTGGSSEQYF.

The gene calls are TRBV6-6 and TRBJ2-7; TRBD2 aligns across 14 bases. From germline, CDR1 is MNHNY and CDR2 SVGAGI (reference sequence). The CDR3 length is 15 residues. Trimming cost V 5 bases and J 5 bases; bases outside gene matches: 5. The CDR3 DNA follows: TGTGCCAGCAGTCTCGGGACTAGCGGGAGTAACGAGCAGTACTTC. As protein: CASSLGTSGSNEQYF.

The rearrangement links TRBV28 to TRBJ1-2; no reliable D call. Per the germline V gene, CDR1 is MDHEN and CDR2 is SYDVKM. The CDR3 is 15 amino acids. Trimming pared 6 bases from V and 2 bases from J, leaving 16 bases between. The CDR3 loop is CASSELSHANYGYTF. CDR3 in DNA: TGTGCCAGCAGCGAGCTTTCCCACGCAAACTATGGCTACACCTTC.

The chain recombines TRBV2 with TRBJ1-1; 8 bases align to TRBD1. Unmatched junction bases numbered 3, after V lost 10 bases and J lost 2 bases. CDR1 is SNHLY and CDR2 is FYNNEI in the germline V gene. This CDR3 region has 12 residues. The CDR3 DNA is TGTGCCATCGACAGGGGTAACACTGAAGCTTTCTTT. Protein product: CAIDRGNTEAFF. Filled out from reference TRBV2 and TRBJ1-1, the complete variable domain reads EPEVTQTPSHQVTQMGQEVILRCVPISNHLYFYWYRQILGQKVEFLVSFYNNEISEKSEIFDDQFSVERPDGSNFTLKIRSTKLEDSAMYFCAIDRGNTEAFFGQGTRLTVV.

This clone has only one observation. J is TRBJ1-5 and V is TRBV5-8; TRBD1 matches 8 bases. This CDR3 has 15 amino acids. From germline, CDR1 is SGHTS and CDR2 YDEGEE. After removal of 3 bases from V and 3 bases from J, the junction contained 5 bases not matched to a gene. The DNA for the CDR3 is TGTGCCAGCAGCTCTGGACAGGGCTCCAATCAGCCCCAGCATTTT. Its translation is CASSSGQGSNQPQHF.

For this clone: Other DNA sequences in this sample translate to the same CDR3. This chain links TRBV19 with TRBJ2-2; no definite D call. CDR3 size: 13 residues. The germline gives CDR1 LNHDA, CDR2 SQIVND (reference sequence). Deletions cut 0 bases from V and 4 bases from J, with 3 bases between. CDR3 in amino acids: CASSIEGTGELFF. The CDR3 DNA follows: TGTGCCAGTAGTATAGAGGGCACCGGGGAGCTGTTTTTT.